This is a list of T cell receptor beta chains from one sample in a study of T cell responses to AZD1222 COVID-19 vaccine. The table came from immunoSEQ multiplex PCR; TCRdb's copy has only in-frame clones and leaves some out. The sample carries some 190,000 clones, approximately 90% recorded once. The sequencing used peripheral blood, collected 28 days after the second AZD1222 dose. Every receptor here comes from an adult who received the AZD1222 COVID-19 vaccine. Each CDR3 is given without its conserved first and last residue.

J | V | CDR3
TRBJ1-1 | TRBV5-8 | ASSPDRGLRNTEAF
TRBJ2-6 | TRBV11-2 | ASSLGGAGANVLT
TRBJ2-1 | TRBV5-1 | ASSFRTVRSSYNEQF
TRBJ2-5 | TRBV6-2/TRBV6-3 | ASSLGRTSGAQETQY
TRBJ2-3 | TRBV7-9 | ASSLATDTQY
TRBJ2-7 | TRBV7-2 | ASSPRTSVSYEQY
TRBJ2-1 | TRBV11-3 | ASSLGLAGSIGNEQF
TRBJ1-6 | TRBV5-1 | ASSRQGLQDNSPLH
TRBJ1-1 | TRBV5-1 | ASSLLGYGQHTEAF
TRBJ1-3 | TRBV18 | ASSPRGGAAGNTIY
TRBJ1-5 | TRBV10-3 | AISEPPGLYSNQPQH
TRBJ2-1 | TRBV13 | ASSSPGLGDYNEQF
TRBJ2-5 | TRBV18 | ASSSGRKETQY
TRBJ1-6 | TRBV7-9 | AISPRPLWVDSPLH
TRBJ1-2 | TRBV2 | ASSQGYQAYGYT
TRBJ2-7 | TRBV10-2 | ASSALSGDRHLEQY
TRBJ1-1 | TRBV7-2 | ASSNPTGTYTEAF
TRBJ2-1 | TRBV7-2 | ASSELASYNEQF
TRBJ2-2 | TRBV3-1/TRBV3-2 | ASTYSLAGGPRTGELF
TRBJ2-2 | TRBV5-1 | ASSLAQTGTIGELF
TRBJ1-5 | TRBV23-1 | ASSQSTRGWGNQPQH
TRBJ2-3 | TRBV27 | ASSPGTGRGGTDTQY
TRBJ2-1 | TRBV11-2 | ASGSGWEQF